Sequencing of this TCR beta chain was carried out in a study of cytomegalovirus exposure and HLA in healthy donors. General study results and limits: The authors later linked a missense DCLRE1C variant to TCR beta V- and J-gene trimming. Later analysis showed most CMV-associated TCR beta chains appearing HLA-restricted.

V was shortened by 3 bases and J by 6 bases, with 13 bases between the two germline ends. This CDR3 has 14 residues. The germline V gene encodes CDR1 MDHEN and CDR2 SYDVKM. About this clone itself: The antigen remains undetermined.

The PCR was carried out with 60 Vbeta primers and 13 Jbeta primers. Using immunoSEQ multiplex PCR, the repertoire was profiled, and TCRdb retains in-frame clones only, with some absent. The table shows under 150,000 clones, with over 65% occurring only once. The chain joins TRBV28 to TRBJ2-3; D is perhaps TRBD1 (5 bases). This receptor was taken from a male donor in good health and CMV-seronegative. Sequencing used PBMCs. The CDR3 region is CASSLGPTRDTQYF. Written as DNA, the CDR3 is TGTGCCAGCAGTTTGGGGCCGACCCGGGATACGCAGTATTTT.